A single sample gave rise to the 26 T cell receptor beta chains below, sequenced in a study of radiation and T cells in renal cell carcinoma. Repertoires were generated with immunoSEQ multiplex PCR, while TCRdb's copy carries only in-frame clones and drops some. The sample lists 150,000 or so clones; approximately 88% were seen once. Sample time point: blood 2 weeks post-SBRT. The sample's treatment: 15 Gy SBRT to primary tumor, nephrectomy 4 weeks later. The specimen comprised blood, sampled from a patient whose treatment included radiotherapy and nephrectomy. These receptors came from a woman between 45 and 65 years old with renal cell carcinoma.

The rearrangement joins TRBV6-1 to TRBJ2-1, with a weak D call TRBD1 (6 bases). The CDR3 runs to 14 residues. The germline V gene has CDR1 MNHNS and CDR2 SASEGT. Trimming took off 6 bases at V and 4 bases at J, with 13 bases between the two ends. This CDR3 is CASSLGQGYNEQFF. The CDR3 DNA reads TGTGCCAGCAGCCTAGGGCAGGGGTACAATGAGCAGTTCTTC.

The V gene is TRBV5-8, the J gene TRBJ1-1; D remains ambiguous. Trimming took 4 bases from V and 1 from J, leaving 11 bases between them. Germline loops: CDR1 SGHTS, CDR2 YDEGEE. The CDR3 has 14 residues. CDR3 coding DNA: TGTGCCAGCAGCCAAAAGTGGGGGAACACTGAAGCTTTCTTT. It specifies CASSQKWGNTEAFF.

A single count supports this clone. The chain combines TRBV11-2 with TRBJ1-2, with 7 bases fitting TRBD1. The CDR3 is 16 amino acids. Trimming took 7 bases from V and 2 from J; bases not matched to a gene: 13. From germline, CDR1 is SGHAT and CDR2 FQNNGV. CDR3 region: CASTAISQGTNYGYTF. The CDR3 DNA follows: TGTGCCAGCACCGCGATATCACAGGGGACAAACTATGGCTACACCTTC.

The J gene is TRBJ2-3, the V gene TRBV5-5, with TRBD2 identical over 9 bases. The J segment lost 5 bases and the V segment lost 5 bases, leaving 15 bases of the junction unmatched. This CDR3 comprises 17 residues. Germline V CDR1 and CDR2: SGHKS, YYEKEE (reference sequence). CDR3 DNA: TGTGCCAGCAGTCGACCCTCGCTAGCGGGGAGGGGAGATACGCAGTATTTT. Protein product: CASSRPSLAGRGDTQYF.

The rearrangement joins TRBV5-5 to TRBJ1-2; TRBD1 might be the D (5 bases). Looked up from germline, CDR1 is SGHKS and CDR2 is YYEKEE (reference sequence). CDR3 length: 14 residues. V was pared by 5 bases and J by 2 bases, with 13 bases between. The CDR3 coding sequence is TGTGCCAGCAGTTCCCCCGGGGACAACTATGGCTACACCTTC. Translation: CASSSPGDNYGYTF.

This CDR3 reads CASSYDRTDYGYTF. CDR3 DNA: TGTGCCAGCAGCTACGACCGGACAGATTATGGCTACACCTTC. The chain joins TRBV11-1 to TRBJ1-2, with D possibly being TRBD1 (6 bases). Germline CDR1 and CDR2: SGHAT and FQDESV (reference sequence). V dropped 4 bases and J dropped 5 bases, with 14 bases sitting between them. This CDR3 is 14 amino acids long.

This chain connects TRBV6-1 to TRBJ1-1; TRBD1 agrees at 8 bases. There are 14 residues in the CDR3. In germline, CDR1 is MNHNS, CDR2 SASEGT. V gave up 7 bases and J gave up 7 bases; unmatched junction bases: 11. The CDR3 DNA reads TGTGCCAGCATCCTTACAGGGGGAGTGGGTGAAGCTTTCTTT. It specifies CASILTGGVGEAFF.

The chain uses TRBV5-4 and TRBJ2-6, with a weak D call TRBD1 (5 bases). The germline CDR1 and CDR2 sequences are SGHNT and YYREEE (reference sequence). The CDR3 spans 18 residues. Trimming removed 3 bases from V and 0 bases from J, with 16 bases in between. In nucleotides, the CDR3 is TGTGCCAGCAGCTCCAGACAGAGCCGAATCTCTGGGGCCAACGTCCTGACTTTC. Protein sequence: CASSSRQSRISGANVLTF.

This sequence joins TRBV14 and TRBJ1-2; TRBD1 matches at 7 bases. In germline, CDR1 is SGHDN, CDR2 FVKESK. The CDR3 is made up of 14 amino acids. Trimming took 4 bases from V and 7 from J; bases not matched to a gene: 9. The CDR3 nucleotides read TGTGCCAGCAGCCCGGACAGGATCGGGGGTGGCTACACCTTC. This gives the protein CASSPDRIGGGYTF.

The J gene is TRBJ2-3, the V gene TRBV30, with TRBD2 matching over 9 bases. Losses at the gene ends were 0 bases for V and 2 bases for J; bases not matched to a gene: 6. Germline lookup yields CDR1 GTSNPN and CDR2 SVGIG (reference sequence). This CDR3 contains 16 residues. The CDR3 spells CAWSVSSGVNTDTQYF. CDR3 nucleotide sequence: TGTGCCTGGAGTGTATCTAGCGGGGTTAACACAGATACGCAGTATTTT. Using reference TRBV30 and TRBJ2-3 for the parts outside the CDR3, the full variable domain is SQTIHQWPATLVQPVGSPLSLECTVEGTSNPNLYWYRQAAGRGLQLLFYSVGIGQISSEVPQNLSASRPQDRQFILSSKKLLLSDSGFYLCAWSVSSGVNTDTQYFGPGTRLTVL.

The chain couples TRBV5-8 to TRBJ1-1, with a weak D call TRBD1 (6 bases). Germline lookup yields CDR1 SGHTS and CDR2 YDEGEE. The CDR3 length is 14 residues. Trimming left V 0 bases short and J 2 bases short, with 8 bases between. The CDR3 DNA reads TGTGCCAGCAGCTTGGAGGACAGCAACACTGAAGCTTTCTTT. Translated, it gives CASSLEDSNTEAFF.

This chain joins TRBV6-6 and TRBJ2-4; D is undetermined. This CDR3 spans 14 amino acids. The V and J ends lost 4 bases and 0 bases respectively, with 7 bases between them. The germline V gene has CDR1 MNHNY and CDR2 SVGAGI (reference sequence). The CDR3 coding sequence is TGTGCCAGCAGTTCATTTATAGCCAAAAACATTCAGTACTTC. Translated: CASSSFIAKNIQYF.

This sequence joins TRBV6-6 and TRBJ1-5, with 8 bases aligning to TRBD1. The germline V gene has CDR1 MNHNY and CDR2 SVGAGI (reference sequence). The CDR3 contains 15 residues. The V and J ends lost 6 bases and 4 bases, in that order; junction bases with no gene match: 8. CDR3 in amino acids: CASSQTGERNQPQHF. As DNA, the CDR3 is TGTGCCAGCAGCCAGACAGGGGAGAGGAATCAGCCCCAGCATTTT.

The chain combines TRBV7-8 with TRBJ2-7; D may be TRBD2 (5 bases). The CDR3 loop spans 16 amino acids. Trimming took off 5 bases at V and 3 bases at J, with 20 bases between the two ends. Germline CDR1 SGHVS, CDR2 FQNEAQ. CDR3 DNA sequence: TGTGCCAGCAGCCCCCTTTCCGGGGTGAAGGGCTACGAGCAGTACTTC. The encoded protein is CASSPLSGVKGYEQYF.

The V and J genes are TRBV10-3 and TRBJ1-1; D is ambiguous. CDR3 length: 12 amino acids. Germline CDR1 is ENHRY and CDR2 is SYGVKD. The V and J ends lost 7 bases and 0 bases respectively, with 6 bases between them. The CDR3 loop reads CAIKRMNTEAFF. CDR3 DNA sequence: TGTGCCATCAAGAGGATGAACACTGAAGCTTTCTTT.

About this clone: One junction end does not reproduce the germline sequence, and a read error may be involved. The chain links TRBV7-7 to TRBJ2-7; D remains ambiguous. In germline, CDR1 is SSHAT, CDR2 FNYEAQ (reference sequence). The CDR3 sequence is 13 residues long. The CDR3 nucleotides are TGTGCTAGCAGCCAACACTCGGGTACCGAGCAGTACTTC. Its protein product is CASSQHSGTEQYF.

This chain connects TRBV11-1 to TRBJ1-3; no firm D call. The germline V gene encodes CDR1 SGHAT and CDR2 FQDESV (reference sequence). This CDR3 is 13 amino acids long. With 6 bases removed from V and 4 bases from J, the gap between germline ends came to 10 bases. CDR3 protein: CASSKTQGNTIYF. In DNA, the CDR3 is TGTGCCAGCAGTAAGACCCAGGGAAACACCATATATTTT.

This clone occurred once. The chain recombines TRBV7-2 with TRBJ2-7; TRBD1 might be the D (5 bases). Germline V gene sequence: CDR1 SGHTA, CDR2 FQGNSA. V was clipped by 8 bases and J by 3 bases, with 14 bases between them. The length of the CDR3 is 13 residues. The DNA of the CDR3 is TGTGCCAGCGGACGTAAGGGGTTCTACGAGCAGTACTTC. Its translation is CASGRKGFYEQYF.

The chain joins TRBV5-1 to TRBJ2-1; D possibly corresponds to TRBD2 (6 bases). The CDR3 loop spans 15 amino acids. V was shortened by 0 bases and J by 9 bases, with 16 bases between the two germline ends. The germline CDR1 and CDR2 sequences are SGHRS and YFSETQ. This CDR3 reads CASSLVEGARGEQFF. CDR3 sequence (DNA): TGCGCCAGCAGCTTGGTTGAAGGGGCGCGGGGTGAGCAGTTCTTC.

This sequence joins TRBV6-6 and TRBJ2-3; 7 bases are shared with TRBD2. After removal of 9 bases from V and 4 bases from J, the junction contained 7 bases not matched to a gene. The V gene's germline CDR1 is MNHNY and CDR2 SVGAGI (reference sequence). The length of the CDR3 is 13 residues. CDR3 residues: CASRLARADTQYF. CDR3 in DNA: TGTGCCAGTAGACTAGCTAGGGCAGATACGCAGTATTTT.

The rearrangement joins TRBV6-6 to TRBJ2-1; TRBD2 agrees at 9 bases. CDR3 length: 16 amino acids. Germline CDR1 reads MNHNY; CDR2 reads SVGAGI (reference sequence). Losses at the gene ends were 4 bases for V and 4 bases for J; bases not matched to a gene: 8. The chain's CDR3 is CASSLASGVQYNEQFF. As DNA, the CDR3 is TGTGCCAGCAGTTTGGCTAGCGGGGTACAATACAATGAGCAGTTCTTC.

The V call is TRBV6-6, the J call TRBJ2-5; perhaps TRBD2 as D (5 bases). The CDR3 contains 14 residues. Germline V CDR1 and CDR2: MNHNY, SVGAGI (reference sequence). Trimming stripped 5 bases from V and 4 bases from J, with 14 bases between. This CDR3 is CASSPTDFRETQYF. DNA for the CDR3: TGTGCCAGCAGTCCCACGGACTTTAGAGAGACCCAGTACTTC.

This chain uses TRBV2 with TRBJ2-7; TRBD1 agrees at 7 bases. Unmatched junction bases numbered 8, after V lost 6 bases and J lost 6 bases. The CDR3 totals 13 residues. Germline lookup yields CDR1 SNHLY and CDR2 FYNNEI. The CDR3 DNA sequence: TGTGCCAGCAGGTCGACAGGGTTGGGCGAGCAGTACTTC. Its translation is CASRSTGLGEQYF. Full variable domain (missing parts from reference TRBV2 and TRBJ2-7): EPEVTQTPSHQVTQMGQEVILRCVPISNHLYFYWYRQILGQKVEFLVSFYNNEISEKSEIFDDQFSVERPDGSNFTLKIRSTKLEDSAMYFCASRSTGLGEQYFGPGTRLTVT.

The gene calls are TRBV19 and TRBJ1-3, with D unresolved. Germline CDR1 and CDR2: LNHDA and SQIVND (reference sequence). The CDR3 is 13 amino acids. V lost 5 bases, J lost 0 bases, and 5 bases lay in between. CDR3 loop: CASSFASGNTIYF. Written as DNA, the CDR3 is TGTGCCAGTAGTTTTGCCTCTGGAAACACCATATATTTT. The whole variable domain, filled in from reference TRBV19 and TRBJ1-3, reads DGGITQSPKYLFRKEGQNVTLSCEQNLNHDAMYWYRQDPGQGLRLIYYSQIVNDFQKGDIAEGYSVSREKKESFPLTVTSAQKNPTAFYLCASSFASGNTIYFGEGSWLTVV.

On this clone: Other DNA sequences in this sample translate to the same CDR3. The rearrangement joins TRBV7-2 to TRBJ2-7, with TRBD1 identical over 8 bases. Looked up from germline, CDR1 is SGHTA and CDR2 is FQGNSA. The V and J ends lost 5 bases and 3 bases, in that order; junction bases with no gene match: 3. The CDR3 has 13 amino acids. The CDR3 region has the DNA TGTGCCAGCAGCCCCGACAGGGGCTACGAGCAGTACTTC. Its translation: CASSPDRGYEQYF.

The J gene is TRBJ2-1, the V gene TRBV5-6, with D possibly being TRBD1 (5 bases). Germline V gives CDR1 SGHDT, CDR2 YYEEEE. The CDR3 is 16 residues long. Trimming removed 1 base at V and 2 bases at J, with 13 bases between. CDR3 region: CASSLFLGLTYNEQFF. The CDR3, as DNA: TGTGCCAGCAGCTTGTTTTTGGGGCTAACCTACAATGAGCAGTTCTTC. Full variable domain (outside the CDR3, taken from reference TRBV5-6 and TRBJ2-1): DAGVTQSPTHLIKTRGQQVTLRCSPKSGHDTVSWYQQALGQGPQFIFQYYEEEERQRGNFPDRFSGHQFPNYSSELNVNALLLGDSALYLCASSLFLGLTYNEQFFGPGTRLTVL.